This entry is about one T cell receptor beta chain. Its antigen is currently unknown. This CDR3 has 13 amino acids. Trimming removed 0 bases from V and 8 bases from J, with 9 bases in between. The germline V gene has CDR1 SGDLS and CDR2 YYNGEE. The data originate from a study of cytomegalovirus exposure and HLA in healthy donors. Study-wide points: The tendency of first-cohort TCR clusters to co-occur in the 120 or so validation repertoires emerged from a later analysis.

Data came from immunoSEQ multiplex PCR; TCRdb stores just in-frame clones and leaves some out. The repertoire has about 70,000 clones, about 92% of them found once; the top ten carry less than 6%. This clonotype was sampled from a man younger than 35 in good health and CMV-seropositive. Sequencing input: PBMCs. This rearrangement joins TRBV9 to TRBJ2-1, with D uncertain. CDR3: CASSVVYQDEQFF. The CDR3 nucleotides read TGTGCCAGCAGCGTAGTGTATCAGGATGAGCAGTTCTTC.